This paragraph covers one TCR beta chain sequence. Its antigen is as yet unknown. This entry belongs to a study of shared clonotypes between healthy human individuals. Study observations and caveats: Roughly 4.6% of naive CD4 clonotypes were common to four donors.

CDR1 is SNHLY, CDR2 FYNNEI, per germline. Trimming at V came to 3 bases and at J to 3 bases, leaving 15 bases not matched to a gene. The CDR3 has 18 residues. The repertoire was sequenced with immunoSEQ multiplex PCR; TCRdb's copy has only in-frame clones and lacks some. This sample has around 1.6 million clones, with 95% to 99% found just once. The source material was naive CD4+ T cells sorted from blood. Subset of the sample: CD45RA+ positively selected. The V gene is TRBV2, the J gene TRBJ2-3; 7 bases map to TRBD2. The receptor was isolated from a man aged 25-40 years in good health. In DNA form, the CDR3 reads TGTGCCAGCAGTGACCTTCCTCGAGGCGGGAGATCGACAGATACGCAGTATTTT. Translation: CASSDLPRGGRSTDTQYF.